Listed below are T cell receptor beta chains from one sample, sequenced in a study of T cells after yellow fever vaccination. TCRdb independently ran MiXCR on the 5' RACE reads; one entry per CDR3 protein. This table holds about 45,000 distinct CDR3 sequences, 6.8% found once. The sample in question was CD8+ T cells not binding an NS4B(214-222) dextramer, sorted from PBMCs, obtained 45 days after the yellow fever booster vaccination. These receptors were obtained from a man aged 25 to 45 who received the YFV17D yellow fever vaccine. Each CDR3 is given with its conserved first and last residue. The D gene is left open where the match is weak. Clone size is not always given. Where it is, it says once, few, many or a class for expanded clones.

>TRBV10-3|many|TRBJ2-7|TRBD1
CAISAGTGSYEQYF
TGTGCCATCAGCGCCGGGACAGGGTCCTACGAGCAGTACTTC
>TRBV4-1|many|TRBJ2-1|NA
CASSPYVRNRSSYNEQFF
TGCGCCAGCAGCCCATACGTCCGTAACAGGAGCTCCTACAATGAGCAGTTCTTC
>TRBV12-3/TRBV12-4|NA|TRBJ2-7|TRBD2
CASSFYPEGRGPGEQYF
TGTGCCAGCAGTTTTTACCCGGAAGGGAGGGGCCCGGGTGAGCAGTACTTC
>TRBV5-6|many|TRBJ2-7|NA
CASSLDEGHYEQYF
TGTGCCAGCAGCTTGGATGAGGGCCACTACGAGCAGTACTTC
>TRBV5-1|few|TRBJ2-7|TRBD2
CASSSTGLVAYEQYF
TGCGCCAGCAGTTCCACGGGACTAGTAGCCTACGAGCAGTACTTC
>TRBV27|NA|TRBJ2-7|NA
CASSRGVNEQYF
TGTGCCAGCAGCCGCGGGGTGAACGAGCAGTACTTC
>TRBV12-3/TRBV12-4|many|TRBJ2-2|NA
CASSFTGPTGELFF
TGTGCCAGCAGTTTCACGGGGCCCACCGGGGAGCTGTTTTTT
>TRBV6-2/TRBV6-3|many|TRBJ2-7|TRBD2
CAIRGITSGNYEQYF
TGTGCCATCAGAGGGATAACTAGCGGTAACTACGAGCAGTACTTC
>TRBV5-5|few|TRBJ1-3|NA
CASSFAPPAGEGNTIYF
TGTGCCAGCAGCTTTGCCCCTCCAGCAGGCGAAGGAAACACCATATATTTT
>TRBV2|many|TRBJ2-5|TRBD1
CARQGVEETQYF
TGTGCCAGGCAGGGGGTCGAAGAGACCCAGTACTTC